These 22 T cell receptor beta chains originate from one sample sequenced in a study of beta chain features in type 1 diabetes. The isolated RNA, all of it, was reverse transcribed, so expressed TCRB transcripts were what got sequenced. Clones were sequenced by immunoSEQ multiplex PCR, and TCRdb holds only the in-frame ones, with some missing. The table lists about 270,000 clones, roughly an eighth of them singletons. The study's findings and limits: Moderate but significant shortening of TCRB CDR3s was recorded in all four CD4+ subsets from Type 1 diabetes patients.

No antigen has been assigned to these receptors. Sample: naive CD4+ T cells from blood. The receptor source for this set is a man aged 25-45 years with type 1 diabetes.

This clone has a handful of counts. This chain uses TRBV9 with TRBJ2-1; 11 bases line up with TRBD2. Per the germline V gene, CDR1 is SGDLS and CDR2 is YYNGEE. The CDR3 runs 14 residues. V lost 4 bases, J lost 5 bases, and 2 bases stayed unmatched. The CDR3 DNA reads as TGTGCCAGCAGCACGGGACTAGCGGACAATGAGCAGTTCTTC. Its protein is CASSTGLADNEQFF.

Note on this clone: At one of its ends the junction is not consistent with the germline gene, which may arise from a read error. The chain links TRBV23-1 to TRBJ2-1; 8 bases map to TRBD2. TRBV23-1 falls under the ORF class, with uncertain function. The CDR3 sequence is 14 residues long. The chain's CDR3 is CASSQSLPPGGRLF. As DNA, the CDR3 is TGCGCCAGCAGTCAGTCCCTACCCCCTGGCGGGAGGCTCTTC.

This clone was detected a few times. The V call is TRBV18, the J call TRBJ1-5; D is undetermined. The CDR3 has 12 residues. Germline-derived CDR1 and CDR2 are KGHSH and LQKENI. The ends were cut back, 2 bases at V and 7 bases at J, with 6 bases in the middle. The CDR3 spells CASSPEGQPQHF. Written as DNA, the CDR3 is TGTGCCAGCTCACCAGAGGGACAGCCCCAGCATTTT.

This clone was seen a handful of times. Other DNA sequences in the sample encode the same CDR3. The V and J genes are TRBV2 and TRBJ2-5, with D hard to call. Trimming removed 6 bases from V and 2 bases from J, with 4 bases in between. CDR3 size: 11 residues. CDR1 and CDR2 (germline): SNHLY, FYNNEI. CDR3 in DNA: TGTGCCAGCAGCCTACAAGAGACCCAGTACTTC. Encoded protein: CASSLQETQYF.

The chain joins TRBV6-5 to TRBJ1-5, with 7 bases identical to TRBD1. V lost 6 bases and J lost 5; bases outside the gene matches: 7. CDR1 is MNHEY, CDR2 SVGAGI, per germline. The CDR3 runs 14 residues. This CDR3 is CASRARGVDQPQHF. As DNA, the CDR3 is TGTGCCAGCAGGGCCAGGGGGGTGGATCAGCCCCAGCATTTT.

This clone was counted between two and nine times. The chain carries TRBV7-2 and TRBJ1-5; the D gene is possibly TRBD1 (5 bases). Germline CDR1 reads SGHTA; CDR2 reads FQGNSA. V shed 3 bases and J shed 3 bases, with 9 bases lying between them. This CDR3 region has 14 residues. The CDR3 bases are TGTGCCAGCAGCTTTGGGGCAGACAATCAGCCCCAGCATTTT. It specifies CASSFGADNQPQHF.

This clone was observed a handful of times. The V and J genes are TRBV6-5 and TRBJ2-5; a weak D match, TRBD2 (6 bases). V was cut by 8 bases and J by 4 bases, with 17 bases left in between. Germline CDR1 MNHEY, CDR2 SVGAGI. This CDR3 has 14 amino acids. CDR3 nucleotide sequence: TGTGCCAGCGGATCCCTGCGGGACTCAGAGACCCAGTACTTC. Amino acid sequence: CASGSLRDSETQYF.

The chain combines TRBV7-9 with TRBJ2-5, with 10 bases matching TRBD2. The CDR3 is made up of 17 amino acids. The V gene's germline CDR1 is SEHNR and CDR2 FQNEAQ (reference sequence). With V trimmed by 2 bases and J by 4 bases, 10 bases remained unmatched. The CDR3 coding sequence is TGTGCCAGCAGCTTAAGCTCTAGCGGGAGAGGCGGAGAGACCCAGTACTTC. It encodes CASSLSSSGRGGETQYF.

This chain links TRBV6-5 with TRBJ2-3; 8 bases match TRBD2. The CDR3 runs to 16 residues. The V segment lost 3 bases and the J segment 5 bases; nucleotides outside the gene matches: 10. The germline V gene has CDR1 MNHEY and CDR2 SVGAGI. CDR3 bases: TGTGCCAGCAGTTATCGGGCAGGCCTAGCGGGAGATACGCAGTATTTT. It specifies CASSYRAGLAGDTQYF.

CDR3 sequence reads: CASSAGQEGDTQYF. The CDR3 DNA follows: TGCGCCAGCAGTGCCGGACAGGAGGGAGATACGCAGTATTTT. This rearrangement joins TRBV5-1 to TRBJ2-3; TRBD1 is a possible D gene (7 bases). The germline gives CDR1 SGHRS, CDR2 YFSETQ. V lost 5 bases and J 5 bases, leaving 15 bases between the germline ends. The CDR3 is 14 residues long.

The rearrangement links TRBV6-5 to TRBJ2-7; 10 bases are a match to TRBD1. CDR1 and CDR2 (germline): MNHEY, SVGAGI. Trimming at V came to 11 bases and at J to 5 bases, leaving 3 bases not matched to a gene. The length of the CDR3 is 11 residues. Here the CDR3 DNA reads TGTGCCGCGGGACAGGGGAACGAGCAGTACTTC. The encoded protein is CAAGQGNEQYF.

V usage is TRBV4-3 and J usage is TRBJ2-7; D possibly corresponds to TRBD2 (6 bases). From germline, CDR1 is LGHNA and CDR2 YSLEER. The CDR3 has 14 residues. V gave up 2 bases and J gave up 6 bases, with 14 bases separating them. CDR3 DNA sequence: TGCGCCAGCAGCCAAAGAGGAGGGAAACGCGAGCAGTACTTC. Its translation is CASSQRGGKREQYF.

The chain has TRBV7-2 and TRBJ2-1; D not resolved. Germline loops: CDR1 SGHTA, CDR2 FQGNSA. Trimming left V 5 bases short and J 8 bases short, with 13 bases between. The CDR3 totals 13 residues. The CDR3 DNA sequence: TGTGCCAGCAGCGCGCAGACCGGAGATGAGCAGTTCTTC. Its protein is CASSAQTGDEQFF.

This clone was seen more than once but under ten times. Different DNA sequences within this sample yield the same CDR3. This chain connects TRBV11-2 to TRBJ2-5; D not certain. CDR3 length: 13 residues. V was pared by 1 base and J by 1 base, with 4 bases between. The germline gives CDR1 SGHAT, CDR2 FQNNGV. For the CDR3, the DNA is TGTGCCAGCAGCTTAGGAGTCCAAGAGACCCAGTACTTC. Its translation is CASSLGVQETQYF.

CDR3: CASSVAAGVETQYF. The CDR3 coding sequence is TGTGCCAGCAGCGTAGCGGCGGGAGTGGAGACCCAGTACTTC. The J gene is TRBJ2-5, the V gene TRBV9, with 7 positions matching TRBD2. Losses at the gene ends were 0 bases for V and 5 bases for J; bases not matched to a gene: 4. Per germline, CDR1 SGDLS and CDR2 YYNGEE. The CDR3 is 14 amino acids.

This chain links TRBV7-2 with TRBJ1-2, with TRBD1 identical over 7 bases. Trimming removed 5 bases from V and 5 bases from J; junction bases left unmatched: 8. The CDR3 contains 14 residues. From germline, CDR1 is SGHTA and CDR2 FQGNSA. CDR3 in amino acids: CASSRDSGGYGYTF. The CDR3 region has the DNA TGTGCCAGCAGCCGGGACAGCGGGGGGTATGGCTACACCTTC.

This clone was seen a handful of times. This chain connects TRBV11-3 to TRBJ2-1; 11 bases fit TRBD1. The V gene's germline CDR1 is SGHNT and CDR2 YENEEA. CDR3 length: 17 amino acids. The V segment lost 1 base and the J segment 3 bases; nucleotides outside the gene matches: 5. This CDR3 reads CASSLGSGTGGYNEQFF. The CDR3 bases are TGTGCCAGCAGCTTAGGTTCCGGGACAGGGGGCTACAATGAGCAGTTCTTC.

In the case of this clone: This same CDR3 is encoded by further DNA sequences in the sample. This rearrangement joins TRBV28 to TRBJ2-2, with 10 bases matching TRBD1. Unmatched junction bases numbered 5, after V lost 6 bases and J lost 4 bases. The CDR3 runs to 15 residues. The germline V gene encodes CDR1 MDHEN and CDR2 SYDVKM. The CDR3 spells CASRTGGAGTGELFF. CDR3 DNA: TGTGCCAGCAGGACAGGGGGCGCGGGCACCGGGGAGCTGTTTTTT.

The CDR3 bases are TGTGCCAGCAACAGACAGGGGTCGAAGACCCAGTACTTC. It specifies CASNRQGSKTQYF. The chain joins TRBV27 to TRBJ2-5, with 8 bases that match TRBD1. Germline CDR1 MNHEY, CDR2 SMNVEV (reference sequence). The CDR3 covers 13 residues. J was trimmed by 6 bases and V by 7 bases; bases with no gene match: 7.

This clone was counted between two and nine times. This rearrangement joins TRBV7-2 to TRBJ2-4, with D possibly TRBD2 on 5 matching bases. The V end lost 5 bases, the J end lost 9 bases, and 17 bases lay between the germline ends. Germline loops: CDR1 SGHTA, CDR2 FQGNSA. This CDR3 spans 14 amino acids. The CDR3 DNA sequence: TGTGCCAGCAGCCCCGAGCGGAATAGAGGCATTCAGTACTTC. Its translation: CASSPERNRGIQYF. The full variable domain, with the rest looked up from reference TRBV7-2 and TRBJ2-4, is GAGVSQSPSNKVTEKGKDVELRCDPISGHTALYWYRQSLGQGLEFLIYFQGNSAPDKSGLPSDRFSAERTGGSVSTLTIQRTQQEDSAVYLCASSPERNRGIQYFGAGTRLSVL.

This clone was detected a few times. The rearrangement links TRBV7-3 to TRBJ2-1; TRBD2 matches at 10 bases. The CDR3 contains 17 residues. V trimming: 5 bases; J trimming: 2 bases; junction bases outside the gene matches: 9. Germline V lookup: CDR1 SGHTA, CDR2 FQGTGA. In nucleotides, the CDR3 is TGTGCCAGCAGCAGCCCAGAGCGGGAGGGAGCCTACAATGAGCAGTTCTTC. Translation: CASSSPEREGAYNEQFF. The whole variable domain, remainder taken from reference TRBV7-3 and TRBJ2-1, is GAGVSQTPSNKVTEKGKYVELRCDPISGHTALYWYRQSLGQGPEFLIYFQGTGAADDSGLPNDRFFAVRPEGSVSTLKIQRTERGDSAVYLCASSSPEREGAYNEQFFGPGTRLTVL.

The chain joins TRBV28 to TRBJ2-5; tentative D call: TRBD2 (5 bases). Trimming pared 7 bases from V and 3 bases from J, leaving 12 bases between. Germline values: CDR1 MDHEN, CDR2 SYDVKM. The CDR3 covers 13 residues. Here the CDR3 DNA reads TGTGCCAGCAAGAGGGCAATAGAAGAGACCCAGTACTTC. Translating it yields CASKRAIEETQYF.